Each of the 5 T cell receptor beta chains below was sequenced from the same sample in a study of shared clonotypes between healthy human individuals. Assay: immunoSEQ multiplex PCR; the TCRdb copy retains only in-frame clones and omits some. Of approximately 2.4 million clones detected, approximately 95% appear once; the ten largest clones hold 0.1% to 0.15%. Sequencing was carried out using naive CD4+ T cells sorted from blood. The subset is: CD45RA+ positively selected. The source is a man aged 18 to 30 in good health.

The chain carries TRBV7-2 and TRBJ2-5; the match to TRBD2 covers 8 bases. Per germline, CDR1 SGHTA and CDR2 FQGNSA. Germline trimming cut 1 base from V and 3 bases from J; bases unmatched to any gene: 4. The CDR3 has 15 residues. Here the CDR3 DNA reads TGTGCCAGCAGCTTAGGAGCGGGAGAAAAAGAGACCCAGTACTTC. Translated, it gives CASSLGAGEKETQYF.

This chain links TRBV5-1 with TRBJ2-6; no clear D gene. The V end was cut by 6 bases, the J end by 0 bases, with 16 bases between. Germline assignment: CDR1 SGHRS and CDR2 YFSETQ. The CDR3 totals 17 residues. The CDR3 DNA reads TGCGCCAGCACCAACCCAGAGGTGCGCTCTGGGGCCAACGTCCTGACTTTC. Its protein is CASTNPEVRSGANVLTF.

This clone was recorded only once. The junction shows a germline mismatch at one end, possibly a read error. The chain joins TRBV7-7 to TRBJ2-5; 8 bases fit TRBD2. Germline CDR1 is SSHAT and CDR2 is FNYEAQ (reference sequence). This CDR3 comprises 16 residues. The CDR3: CASSLAPLAAQETQYF. The CDR3 bases are TGTGCTAGCAGCTTAGCCCCACTAGCGGCGCAAGAGACCCAGTACTTC.

This chain connects TRBV5-1 to TRBJ2-7; D unresolved. The V gene lost 0 bases and the J gene lost 4 bases, with 14 bases spanning the gap. The germline CDR1 and CDR2 sequences are SGHRS and YFSETQ. This CDR3 is 15 amino acids long. CDR3 sequence: CASSLVYDGPYEQYF. The CDR3 DNA is TGCGCCAGCAGCTTGGTTTATGACGGTCCGTACGAGCAGTACTTC. Full variable domain (remainder filled in from reference TRBV5-1 and TRBJ2-7): KAGVTQTPRYLIKTRGQQVTLSCSPISGHRSVSWYQQTPGQGLQFLFEYFSETQRNKGNFPGRFSGRQFSNSRSEMNVSTLELGDSALYLCASSLVYDGPYEQYFGPGTRLTVT.

The chain carries TRBV9 and TRBJ2-1; 9 bases fit TRBD2. The junction had 8 bases not matched to a gene; V was cut back by 2 bases and J by 8 bases. The CDR3 runs 15 residues. Germline CDR1 SGDLS, CDR2 YYNGEE. Here the CDR3 reads CASSVMTSGGDEQFF. The CDR3 nucleotides are TGTGCCAGCAGCGTTATGACTAGCGGAGGCGATGAGCAGTTCTTC.